This T cell receptor (beta chain) was captured in a study of T cell repertoires in cytomegalovirus infection. The wider study: Signatures in public TCR beta sequences pointed to both CMV infection and matching HLA type. Study-wide results and limits: Identification of carriers of CMV plus the relevant HLA was achieved through cumulative public TCR beta family frequency. CMV-specific TCR beta clonotypes restricted by HLA-C were the ones dominating the ex vivo response.

Remarks on this clonotype: Its target is not known.

TCRdb redid the calling of the reads with MiXCR, one entry per CDR3 protein. This table has some 480,000 distinct CDR3 sequences, 30% to 35% appearing once. This specimen was cultured PBMCs, taken from culture after CMV antigen stimulation. This sequence originates from a human donor in good health (CMV status not recorded). Some clones in this sample may be carry-over from other donors' samples.

CDR3 protein: CASSFRQGAIGELFF. Here the CDR3 DNA reads TGTGCCAGCAGTTTCCGACAGGGGGCTATCGGGGAGCTGTTTTTT. The V gene is TRBV12-3 or TRBV12-4, the J gene TRBJ2-2; 10 bases are shared with TRBD1. Germline trimming cut 3 bases from V and 7 bases from J; bases unmatched to any gene: 5. The CDR3 runs to 15 residues.